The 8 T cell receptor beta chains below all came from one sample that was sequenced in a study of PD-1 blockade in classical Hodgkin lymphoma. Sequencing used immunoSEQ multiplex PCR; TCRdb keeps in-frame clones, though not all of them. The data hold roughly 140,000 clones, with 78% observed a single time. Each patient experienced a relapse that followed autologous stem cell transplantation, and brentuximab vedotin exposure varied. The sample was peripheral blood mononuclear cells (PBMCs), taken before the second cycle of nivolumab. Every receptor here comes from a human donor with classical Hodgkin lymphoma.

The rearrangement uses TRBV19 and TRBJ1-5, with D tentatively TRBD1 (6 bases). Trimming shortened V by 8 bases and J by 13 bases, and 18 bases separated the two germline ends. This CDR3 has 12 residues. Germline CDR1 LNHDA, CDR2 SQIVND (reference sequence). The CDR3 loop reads CASSDRPTFQHF. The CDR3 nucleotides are TGTGCCAGTTCAGACAGGCCCACGTTTCAGCATTTT.

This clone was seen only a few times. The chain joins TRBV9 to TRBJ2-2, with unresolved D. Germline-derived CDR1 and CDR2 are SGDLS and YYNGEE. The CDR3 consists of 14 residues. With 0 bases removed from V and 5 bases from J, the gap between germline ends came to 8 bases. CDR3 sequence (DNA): TGTGCCAGCAGCGTAGTGGGGTGGACCGGGGAGCTGTTTTTT. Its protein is CASSVVGWTGELFF.

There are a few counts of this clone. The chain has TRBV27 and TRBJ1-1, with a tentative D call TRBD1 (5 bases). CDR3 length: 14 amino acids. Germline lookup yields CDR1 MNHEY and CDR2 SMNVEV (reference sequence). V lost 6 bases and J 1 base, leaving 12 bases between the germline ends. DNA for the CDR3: TGTGCCAGCAGACTAAACAGGCAGAACACTGAAGCTTTCTTT. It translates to CASRLNRQNTEAFF.

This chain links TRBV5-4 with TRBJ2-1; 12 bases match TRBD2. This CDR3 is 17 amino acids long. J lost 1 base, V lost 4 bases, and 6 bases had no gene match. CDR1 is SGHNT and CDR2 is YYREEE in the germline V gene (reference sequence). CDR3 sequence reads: CASSHGTSGFSYNEQFF. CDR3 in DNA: TGTGCCAGCAGCCACGGGACTAGCGGGTTTTCCTACAATGAGCAGTTCTTC. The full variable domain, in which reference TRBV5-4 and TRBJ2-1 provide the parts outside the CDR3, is ETGVTQSPTHLIKTRGQQVTLRCSSQSGHNTVSWYQQALGQGPQFIFQYYREEENGRGNFPPRFSGLQFPNYSSELNVNALELDDSALYLCASSHGTSGFSYNEQFFGPGTRLTVL.

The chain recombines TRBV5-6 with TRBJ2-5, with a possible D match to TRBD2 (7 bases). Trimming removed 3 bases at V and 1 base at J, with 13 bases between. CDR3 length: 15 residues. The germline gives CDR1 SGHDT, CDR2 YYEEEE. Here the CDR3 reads CASSWRGGLQETQYF. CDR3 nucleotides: TGTGCCAGCAGCTGGCGCGGGGGCCTCCAAGAGACCCAGTACTTC.

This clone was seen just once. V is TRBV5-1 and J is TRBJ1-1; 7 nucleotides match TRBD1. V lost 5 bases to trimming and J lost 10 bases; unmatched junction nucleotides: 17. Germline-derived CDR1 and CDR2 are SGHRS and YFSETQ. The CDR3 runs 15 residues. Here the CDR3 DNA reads TGCGCCAGCAGAATCTTTGAGGGGGCGGGTACACGAGCTTTCTTT. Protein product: CASRIFEGAGTRAFF.

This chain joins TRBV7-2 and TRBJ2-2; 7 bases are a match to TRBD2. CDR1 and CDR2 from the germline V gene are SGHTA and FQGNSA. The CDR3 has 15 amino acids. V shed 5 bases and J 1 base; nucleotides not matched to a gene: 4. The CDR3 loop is CASSPSSGNTGELFF. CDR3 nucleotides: TGTGCCAGCAGCCCCTCTAGCGGGAACACCGGGGAGCTGTTTTTT.

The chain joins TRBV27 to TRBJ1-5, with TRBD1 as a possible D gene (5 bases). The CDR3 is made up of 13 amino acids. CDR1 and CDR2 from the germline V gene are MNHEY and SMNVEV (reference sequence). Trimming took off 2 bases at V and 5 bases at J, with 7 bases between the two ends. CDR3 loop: CASSLKGDQPQHF. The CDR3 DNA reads TGTGCCAGCAGTTTAAAAGGGGATCAGCCCCAGCATTTT.